Following are 26 T cell receptor beta chains from one sample sequenced in a study of blood T cell repertoires in COVID-19. Only in-frame clones appear in the TCRdb table, and some are missing; sequencing was by immunoSEQ multiplex PCR. The sample shows about 480,000 clones, roughly 90% of them seen only once. Material: peripheral blood. The receptors were sampled from a woman in her twenties or thirties with acute or convalescent COVID-19.

This chain joins TRBV28 and TRBJ1-2; D might be TRBD1 (5 bases). Germline V CDR1 and CDR2: MDHEN, SYDVKM. Trimming pared 6 bases from V and 7 bases from J, leaving 18 bases between. CDR3 length equals 14 residues. CDR3 loop: CASSLDSTRGGYTF. The CDR3 DNA is TGTGCCAGCAGCCTAGACAGTACCCGCGGTGGCTACACCTTC.

Here the CDR3 reads CASSYSPQETQYF. The CDR3 bases are TGTGCCAGCAGTTACTCCCCACAAGAGACCCAGTACTTC. V usage is TRBV6-5 and J usage is TRBJ2-5; no firm D call. The CDR3 runs to 13 residues. Trimming removed 0 bases at V and 2 bases at J, with 4 bases between. Germline CDR1 is MNHEY and CDR2 is SVGAGI.

The rearrangement links TRBV6-5 to TRBJ2-5; perhaps TRBD2 as D (6 bases). The germline V and J ends were trimmed by 0 bases and 2 bases, with 13 bases remaining between them. The germline gives CDR1 MNHEY, CDR2 SVGAGI. This CDR3 comprises 16 residues. The CDR3 protein is CASSYSGGANQETQYF. CDR3 nucleotides: TGTGCCAGCAGTTACTCTGGCGGGGCAAATCAAGAGACCCAGTACTTC.

The chain combines TRBV6-5 with TRBJ2-2; D may be TRBD1 (5 bases). This CDR3 has 12 residues. Germline assignment: CDR1 MNHEY and CDR2 SVGAGI. Trimming took 6 bases from V and 7 from J, leaving 9 bases between them. The CDR3 nucleotides are TGTGCCAGCAGCCAGGGTGACGGGGAGCTGTTTTTT. The encoded protein is CASSQGDGELFF.

The chain links TRBV2 to TRBJ1-2; D not resolved. Looked up from germline, CDR1 is SNHLY and CDR2 is FYNNEI. This CDR3 is built from 14 residues. The V end lost 6 bases, the J end lost 2 bases, and 13 bases lay between the germline ends. CDR3 sequence (DNA): TGTGCCAGCAGCCTAGGACTCTCCAACTATGGCTACACCTTC. As protein: CASSLGLSNYGYTF.

This clone was seen a single time. The rearrangement links TRBV12-3 or TRBV12-4 to TRBJ2-5; TRBD1 matches 8 bases. V shed 9 bases, J shed 5 bases, and the junction held 8 bases outside the gene matches. This CDR3 region has 13 residues. Here the CDR3 DNA reads TGTGCCAGTAGGGACAGGAATTTGGAGACCCAGTACTTC. This gives the protein CASRDRNLETQYF.

The chain couples TRBV5-1 to TRBJ2-3; TRBD1 might be the D (6 bases). The ends were cut back, 2 bases at V and 4 bases at J, with 11 bases in the middle. In germline, CDR1 is SGHRS, CDR2 YFSETQ. The CDR3 loop spans 14 amino acids. CDR3 residues: CASSLTGIPDTQYF. CDR3 sequence (DNA): TGCGCCAGCAGCTTAACAGGGATCCCAGATACGCAGTATTTT.

The chain couples TRBV28 to TRBJ1-6; weak D call: TRBD1 (5 bases). Germline CDR1 reads MDHEN; CDR2 reads SYDVKM. The CDR3 contains 16 residues. V gave up 6 bases and J gave up 9 bases, with 21 bases separating them. CDR3 region: CASSFLTGGDVSPLHF. DNA for the CDR3: TGTGCCAGCAGCTTCCTAACTGGCGGGGACGTTTCACCCCTCCACTTT.

As concerns this clone: The same CDR3 also results from other DNA sequences found in this sample. The J gene is TRBJ1-5, the V gene TRBV7-2; a possible D gene is TRBD1 (5 bases). There are 13 residues in the CDR3. Per germline, CDR1 SGHTA and CDR2 FQGNSA. Deletions cut 3 bases from V and 4 bases from J, with 7 bases between. The CDR3: CASSLTENQPQHF. The CDR3 region has the DNA TGTGCCAGCAGCTTGACAGAGAATCAGCCCCAGCATTTT.

The V gene is TRBV3-1 (or the pseudogene TRBV3-2), the J gene TRBJ2-1; weak D call: TRBD2 (6 bases). Between the trimmed V and J ends, which lost 0 bases and 5 bases, there was a span of 14 bases. This CDR3 is 16 amino acids long. From germline, CDR1 is LGHDT and CDR2 YNNKEL (reference sequence). The CDR3 region has the DNA TGTGCCAGCAGCCAAGAAGGAGGGCCACGGGACAATGAGCAGTTCTTC. Translated, it gives CASSQEGGPRDNEQFF.

The chain employs TRBV19 and TRBJ1-1; possibly TRBD1 for D (6 bases). V gave up 3 bases and J gave up 3 bases, with 14 bases separating them. The CDR3 covers 15 residues. Germline V lookup: CDR1 LNHDA, CDR2 SQIVND (reference sequence). The CDR3 DNA is TGTGCCAGTAGTATTAGTCAGGGGCCGGACACTGAAGCTTTCTTT. Protein: CASSISQGPDTEAFF.

This clone was recorded a few times. The rearrangement joins TRBV7-9 to TRBJ2-2; 11 nucleotides match TRBD1. Trimming removed 9 bases from V and 6 bases from J; junction bases left unmatched: 12. This CDR3 is 16 amino acids long. CDR1 is SEHNR and CDR2 is FQNEAQ in the germline V gene (reference sequence). CDR3 coding DNA: TGTGCCAGTGATCCCGGGACAGGGGGGAGCCCCGGGGAGCTGTTTTTT. Amino acids: CASDPGTGGSPGELFF.

This sequence joins TRBV13 and TRBJ2-3; 12 bases fit TRBD2. This CDR3 is 19 amino acids long. CDR1 PRHDT and CDR2 FYEKMQ come from the germline V gene (reference sequence). With 5 bases clipped from V and 1 base from J, the junction kept 13 bases outside the gene matches. This chain's CDR3 is CASSQTTTSGGRGTDTQYF. CDR3 DNA sequence: TGTGCCAGCAGCCAGACGACGACTAGCGGGGGAAGGGGCACAGATACGCAGTATTTT.

This CDR3 reads CASSYGLTGDEQYF. DNA of the CDR3: TGTGCCAGCAGTTACGGGCTAACGGGGGACGAGCAGTACTTC. The rearrangement links TRBV27 to TRBJ2-7, with D possibly TRBD2 on 6 matching bases. The CDR3 totals 14 residues. Germline V gene lookup returns CDR1 MNHEY and CDR2 SMNVEV (reference sequence). V gave up 4 bases and J gave up 5 bases, with 15 bases separating them.

The V gene is TRBV29-1, the J gene TRBJ1-3; D is unclear. This CDR3 comprises 13 residues. CDR1 is SQVTM and CDR2 is ANQGSEA in the germline V gene. V was trimmed by 4 bases and J by 0 bases, leaving 7 bases between them. Here the CDR3 reads CSVGEGSGNTIYF. In nucleotides, the CDR3 is TGCAGCGTTGGGGAGGGCTCTGGAAACACCATATATTTT.

The CDR3 sequence: CAWSIGRGYRNTEAFF. In DNA form, the CDR3 reads TGTGCCTGGAGTATTGGCAGGGGGTACCGGAACACTGAAGCTTTCTTT. The chain links TRBV30 to TRBJ1-1; 7 bases are shared with TRBD1. Germline CDR1 is GTSNPN and CDR2 is SVGIG (reference sequence). This CDR3 comprises 16 residues. Trimming at V came to 2 bases and at J to 1 base, leaving 10 bases not matched to a gene.

The chain joins TRBV18 to TRBJ1-1; 7 bases match TRBD1. This CDR3 has 18 amino acids. V was pared by 4 bases and J by 0 bases, with 14 bases of the junction left unmatched. Per germline, CDR1 KGHSH and CDR2 LQKENI. The CDR3 DNA reads TGTGCCAGCTCACTGACGACAGGGAGATTTAACTTGAACACTGAAGCTTTCTTT. It encodes CASSLTTGRFNLNTEAFF.

The chain has TRBV6-5 and TRBJ2-2; 7 bases are a match to TRBD2. V gave up 5 bases and J gave up 7 bases; unmatched junction bases: 7. The CDR3 length is 14 residues. From germline, CDR1 is MNHEY and CDR2 SVGAGI. This CDR3 reads CASSQPGGVGELFF. The CDR3 coding sequence is TGTGCCAGCAGTCAACCGGGGGGTGTCGGGGAGCTGTTTTTT.

The chain joins TRBV28 to TRBJ2-3; tentatively, D is TRBD1 (5 bases). Trimming removed 5 bases from V and 3 bases from J, with 21 bases in between. CDR1 and CDR2 (germline): MDHEN, SYDVKM. CDR3 length: 17 residues. CDR3 nucleotides: TGTGCCAGCAGTCCATCAAAGACCAGGGTGACGACAGATACGCAGTATTTT. It codes for CASSPSKTRVTTDTQYF.

This clone has more than one count but fewer than ten. The chain links TRBV9 to TRBJ1-2; D perhaps matches TRBD1 (6 bases). This CDR3 has 17 amino acids. Looked up from germline, CDR1 is SGDLS and CDR2 is YYNGEE. With 2 bases removed from V and 8 bases from J, the gap between germline ends came to 25 bases. Here the CDR3 reads CASSVVPGTGSSEGYTF. Here the CDR3 DNA reads TGTGCCAGCAGCGTGGTTCCGGGAACAGGGAGTAGCGAAGGCTACACCTTC.

The rearrangement joins TRBV7-3 to TRBJ2-1; TRBD1 might be the D (5 bases). This CDR3 contains 15 residues. Germline CDR1 reads SGHTA; CDR2 reads FQGTGA. V lost 7 bases to trimming and J lost 1 base, with 14 bases between them. In nucleotides, the CDR3 is TGTGCCAGCAATCACCGTGCAGGGTCCTACAATGAGCAGTTCTTC. Translation: CASNHRAGSYNEQFF.

The J gene is TRBJ2-2, the V gene TRBV5-6; possible D gene TRBD2, 5 bases. Germline CDR1 reads SGHDT; CDR2 reads YYEEEE. Trimming shortened V by 6 bases and J by 4 bases, and 16 bases separated the two germline ends. This CDR3 comprises 15 residues. CDR3 coding DNA: TGTGCCAGCACCCAGAGGGTCCTCGGCACCGGGGAGCTGTTTTTT. Protein sequence: CASTQRVLGTGELFF.

V usage is TRBV6-1 and J usage is TRBJ1-2, with 9 bases that match TRBD1. Germline loops: CDR1 MNHNS, CDR2 SASEGT. This CDR3 contains 15 residues. The ends lost 3 bases at V and 2 bases at J; junction bases unmatched: 4. In nucleotides, the CDR3 is TGTGCCAGCAGTGACCGGGACAGGGTGAACTATGGCTACACCTTC. Residues: CASSDRDRVNYGYTF.

The rearrangement uses TRBV11-2 and TRBJ1-2; D is possibly TRBD1 (5 bases). Germline assignment: CDR1 SGHAT and CDR2 FQNNGV. The CDR3 extends over 15 amino acids. With 6 bases removed from V and 4 bases from J, the gap between germline ends came to 18 bases. CDR3 loop: CASRQGGGRIYGYTF. The CDR3 DNA follows: TGTGCCAGCAGACAAGGCGGGGGTCGCATCTATGGCTACACCTTC.

This chain links TRBV7-8 with TRBJ2-5; a possible D gene is TRBD2 (5 bases). The CDR3 is 15 amino acids. CDR1 and CDR2 from the germline V gene are SGHVS and FQNEAQ. V was pared by 3 bases and J by 3 bases, with 14 bases between. The CDR3 DNA sequence: TGTGCCAGCAGCTTTTCCGGGATTCCCGAAGAGACCCAGTACTTC. As protein: CASSFSGIPEETQYF.

V gene TRBV2 combines with J gene TRBJ1-1; D ambiguous. The CDR3 has 11 amino acids. The V end was cut by 7 bases, the J end by 11 bases, with 14 bases between. From germline, CDR1 is SNHLY and CDR2 FYNNEI. The CDR3 bases are TGTGCCAGCACAAGGAGCCCTGGGGCTTTCTTT. This encodes CASTRSPGAFF.